This TCR beta chain was documented in a study of cytomegalovirus exposure and HLA in healthy donors. General study points: About 87% or about 30% of the time was how often most TCR beta V segments were productive, according to an earlier analysis. Among immune exposure information, only CMV serostatus was available. Several top significant clusters appeared, in a later analysis, to be linked to common viral pathogens.

This clone turned up a few times. The antigen is not known. PCR employed 60 Vbeta and 13 Jbeta primers. TCRdb's copy holds only in-frame clones and misses some; the assay was immunoSEQ multiplex PCR. Here the sample spans 130,000 to 150,000 clones, about 74% being singletons. Trimming pared 2 bases from V and 7 bases from J, leaving 15 bases between. This CDR3 has 15 residues. Material for sequencing was PBMCs. The sequence was obtained from a man aged 18 to 35 in good health and CMV-seropositive. The chain uses TRBV23-1 and TRBJ2-1; TRBD1 is a possible D gene (5 bases). TRBV23-1 is an ORF, with its function uncertain. CDR3 sequence: CASSQRYRRKNEQFF. The CDR3 DNA follows: TGCGCCAGCAGTCAAAGATACAGGCGGAAAAATGAGCAGTTCTTC.